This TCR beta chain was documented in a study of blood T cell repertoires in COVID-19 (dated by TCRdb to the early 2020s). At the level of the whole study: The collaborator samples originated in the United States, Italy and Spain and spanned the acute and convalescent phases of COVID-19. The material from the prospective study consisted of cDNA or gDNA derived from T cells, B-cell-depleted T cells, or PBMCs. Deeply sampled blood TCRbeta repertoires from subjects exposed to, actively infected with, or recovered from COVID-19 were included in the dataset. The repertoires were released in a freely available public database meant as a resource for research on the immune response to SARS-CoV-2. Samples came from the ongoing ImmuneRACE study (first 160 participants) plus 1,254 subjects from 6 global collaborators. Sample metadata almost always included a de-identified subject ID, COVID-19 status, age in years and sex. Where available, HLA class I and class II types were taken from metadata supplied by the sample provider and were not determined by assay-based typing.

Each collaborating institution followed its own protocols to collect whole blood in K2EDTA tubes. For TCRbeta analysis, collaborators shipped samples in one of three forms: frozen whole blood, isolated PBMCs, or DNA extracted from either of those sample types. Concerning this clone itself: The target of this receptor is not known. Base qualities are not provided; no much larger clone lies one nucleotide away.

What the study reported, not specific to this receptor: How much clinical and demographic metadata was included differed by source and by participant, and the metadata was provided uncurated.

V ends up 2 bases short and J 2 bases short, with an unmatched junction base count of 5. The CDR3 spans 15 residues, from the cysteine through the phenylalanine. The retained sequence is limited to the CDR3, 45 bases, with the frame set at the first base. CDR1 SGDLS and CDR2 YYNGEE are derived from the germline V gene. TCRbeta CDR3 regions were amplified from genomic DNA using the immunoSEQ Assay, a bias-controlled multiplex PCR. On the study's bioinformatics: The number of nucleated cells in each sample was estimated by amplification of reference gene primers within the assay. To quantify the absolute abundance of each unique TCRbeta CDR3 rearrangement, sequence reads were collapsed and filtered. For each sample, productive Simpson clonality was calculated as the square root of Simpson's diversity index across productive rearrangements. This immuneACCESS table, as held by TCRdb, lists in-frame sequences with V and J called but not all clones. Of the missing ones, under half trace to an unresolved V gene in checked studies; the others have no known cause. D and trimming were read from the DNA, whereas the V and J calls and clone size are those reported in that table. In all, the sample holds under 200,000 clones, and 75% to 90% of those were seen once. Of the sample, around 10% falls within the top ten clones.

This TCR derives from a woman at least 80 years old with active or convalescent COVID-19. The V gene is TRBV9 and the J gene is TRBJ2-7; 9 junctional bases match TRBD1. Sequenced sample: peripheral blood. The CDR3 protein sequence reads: CASSVGQGGPYEQYF. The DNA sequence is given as TGTGCCAGCAGCGTGGGACAGGGTGGCCCCTACGAGCAGTACTTC.